This record covers a single T cell receptor (beta chain). Libraries were prepared by immunoSEQ multiplex PCR; TCRdb keeps only in-frame clonotypes and omits some of them. The sample has approximately 150,000 clones, 90% seen once; the top ten hold around 17%. The CDR3 spans 15 residues. V was clipped by 3 bases and J by 4 bases, with 13 bases between them. Germline assignment: CDR1 MDHEN and CDR2 SYDVKM. The source of the sample is a study of blood T cell repertoires in COVID-19. V gene TRBV28 combines with J gene TRBJ1-5; TRBD1 might be the D (5 bases). Sequencing input: peripheral blood. This clonotype was obtained from a man aged 55 to 70 with active or convalescent COVID-19. The DNA for the CDR3 is TGTGCCAGCAGTTTGGGGGGGGTCGGGAATCAGCCCCAGCATTTT. Amino acid sequence: CASSLGGVGNQPQHF.